This entry describes one T cell receptor (beta chain). It lacks a known antigen. It has no much larger one-base neighbor in the sample; base qualities were not kept. This specimen comes from a study of blood T cell repertoires in COVID-19 (dated by TCRdb to the early 2020s). A note on the overall study: The collaborator samples originated in the United States, Italy and Spain and spanned the acute and convalescent phases of COVID-19. The samples were drawn from the first 160 participants of the ongoing ImmuneRACE study and from under 1,500 subjects provided by 6 global collaborators. The prospective study material was composed of cDNA or gDNA derived from T cells, B-cell-depleted T cells, or PBMCs. The dataset comprised deeply sampled blood TCRbeta repertoires from subjects exposed to, actively infected with, or recovered from COVID-19. A de-identified subject ID, COVID-19 status, age in years and sex were almost always included in the sample metadata. The repertoires were released in a freely available public database intended as a resource for research on the immune response to SARS-CoV-2. Where available, HLA class I and class II types were obtained from metadata supplied by the sample provider rather than from assay-based typing.

TCRbeta CDR3 regions were amplified from genomic DNA using the immunoSEQ Assay, a bias-controlled multiplex PCR. Per the source publication's procedure: Nucleated cell counts per sample were estimated from amplification of reference gene primers within the assay. To quantify the absolute abundance of each unique TCRbeta CDR3 rearrangement, sequence reads were collapsed and filtered. For each sample, productive Simpson clonality was calculated as the square root of Simpson's diversity index across productive rearrangements. Here the immuneACCESS table is served through TCRdb, limited to in-frame sequences with V and J called. Missing clones are a known gap in these copies; in checked studies unresolved V genes cover under half, and the rest lacks a known reason. The V and J calls and clone size are taken from that table; D and trimming were inferred from the DNA. The sample table lists over 200,000 clones, approximately 91% of them with a count of one. The top ten clonotypes cover roughly 2.5% of the sample.

Study-wide findings and limitations: How much clinical and demographic metadata was included differed by source and by participant, and the metadata was provided uncurated.

Each collaborating institution followed its own protocols to collect whole blood in K2EDTA tubes. For TCRbeta analysis, collaborator samples were shipped as frozen whole blood, as isolated PBMCs, or as DNA extracted from either sample type. From a lookup of the germline V gene (reference sequence), CDR1 and CDR2 are GTSNPN and SVGIG. Trimming removed 3 bases from V and 2 bases from J, leaving 14 bases between the germline ends. The cysteine opens and the phenylalanine closes a CDR3 of 15 amino acids. The entry retains the CDR3 DNA only, 45 bases that are in frame from base 1. The sequence links TRBV30 to TRBJ1-3; the D segment could be TRBD1, given 6 matching bases. The sequencing input was peripheral blood. The source of this sequence is a woman in her fifties or sixties with acute or convalescent COVID-19. In nucleotides, the sequence is TGTGCCTGGAGAAGTCCCCAGGGGCCTGGAAACACCATATATTTT. Translated, it reads CAWRSPQGPGNTIYF.